Described below is a single TCR beta chain sequence and its context. The data originate from a study of blood T cells in healthy people across ages. Total RNA extracted from each sample amounted to at least 5.5 micrograms. Germline V lookup: CDR1 MNHEY, CDR2 SMNVEV (reference sequence). V lost 8 bases and J lost 3, with 19 bases in between. The CDR3 consists of 16 residues. A sample-barcoded 5' primer and a J-beta primer mix were used in a second PCR of roughly 7 to 12 cycles. MiXCR, run by TCRdb on the 5' RACE reads, gives a single entry per CDR3 protein. The table shows 650,000 to 1,000,000 distinct CDR3 sequences, with around 36% occurring only once.

The clonotype comes from a man younger than 35 in good health. Sequencing used blood. The chain couples TRBV27 to TRBJ1-4; the D is unclear. The CDR3 spells CASGVLKTSPNEKLFF. CDR3 nucleotide sequence: TGTGCCAGCGGGGTCCTTAAGACATCCCCTAATGAAAAACTGTTTTTT.